This T cell receptor (beta chain) was identified in a study of blood T cell repertoires in COVID-19. Looking at the study overall: COVID-19 samples collected from the United States, Italy and Spain covered acute and convalescent phases.

The sample holds a few counts of this clone. The V and J ends lost 6 bases and 5 bases respectively, with 7 bases between them. CDR1 and CDR2 from the germline V gene are MGHRA and YSYEKL. The CDR3 has 11 residues. The protocol was immunoSEQ multiplex PCR, while the TCRdb copy is restricted to in-frame clones and leaves out a portion. Among some 150,000 clones listed, approximately 86% were seen once. This sequence originates from a woman aged 55-70 years who had recovered from COVID-19. The chain couples TRBV4-1 to TRBJ1-1; D possibly corresponds to TRBD1 (5 bases). Source material: peripheral blood. The CDR3 protein is CASRAGTEAFF. The CDR3 region has the DNA TGCGCCAGCAGAGCAGGGACTGAAGCTTTCTTT.